This TCR beta chain was sequenced in a study of cytomegalovirus exposure and HLA in healthy donors. The PCR made use of 60 Vbeta and 13 Jbeta primers. Assay: immunoSEQ multiplex PCR; the TCRdb copy retains only in-frame clones and omits some. Here the sample spans roughly 140,000 clones, over 8% being singletons. V shed 3 bases, J shed 2 bases, and the junction held 8 bases outside the gene matches. The V gene's germline CDR1 is SGHNT and CDR2 YYREEE (reference sequence). CDR3 length equals 16 residues. The rearrangement joins TRBV5-4 to TRBJ2-3; TRBD2 matches 8 bases. The sample was PBMCs. This sequence was found in a male donor in good health and CMV-seronegative. CDR3: CASSWGLGGTTDTQYF. Written as DNA, the CDR3 is TGTGCCAGCAGCTGGGGACTAGGGGGGACCACAGATACGCAGTATTTT.